This T cell receptor beta chain was identified during a study of blood T cell repertoires in COVID-19. Study as a whole: Sample material is recorded as cDNA or gDNA derived from T cells, B-cell-depleted T cells, or PBMCs.

In the study's own analysis: Estimates of nucleated cell counts were drawn from the amplification of reference gene primers. The protocol was immunoSEQ multiplex PCR, while the TCRdb copy is restricted to in-frame clones and leaves out a portion. V, J and clone size are taken as reported in that table, and D and trimming were inferred from the DNA itself. The data show 360,000 or so clones, around 86% seen once. This CDR3 comprises 15 residues. Germline CDR1 SEHNR, CDR2 FQNEAQ (reference sequence). The germline V and J ends were trimmed by 10 bases and 2 bases, with 20 bases remaining between them. Material: PBMCs or T cells enriched from blood (not recorded which). The chain couples TRBV7-9 to TRBJ2-5; possible D gene TRBD1, 6 bases. This TCR derives from a woman in her fifties or sixties who had recovered from COVID-19. In nucleotides, the CDR3 is TGTGCCATCGCGGACCGGGACAAACTACAAGAGACCCAGTACTTC. Translating it yields CAIADRDKLQETQYF. The whole variable domain, filled in from reference TRBV7-9 and TRBJ2-5, reads DTGVSQNPRHKITKRGQNVTFRCDPISEHNRLYWYRQTLGQGPEFLTYFQNEAQLEKSRLLSDRFSAERPKGSFSTLEIQRTEQGDSAMYLCAIADRDKLQETQYFGPGTRLLVL.